This TCR beta chain was found in a study of chemoradiotherapy in HPV16-positive cancers. The protocol was immunoSEQ multiplex PCR, while the TCRdb copy is restricted to in-frame clones and leaves out a portion. This table has around 20,000 clones, around 78% appearing once. Per the germline V gene, CDR1 is LNHDA and CDR2 is SQIVND (reference sequence). CDR3 length: 13 residues. The junction had 10 bases not matched to a gene; V was cut back by 11 bases and J by 4 bases. The receptor was isolated from a human donor with HPV-associated anogenital cancer. The chain carries TRBV19 and TRBJ1-1, with 7 bases matching TRBD1. This sample was gathered from a patient who underwent chemoradiotherapy. For the CDR3, the DNA is TGTGCCGCGCAAACAGGGGTAAGCACTGAAGCTTTCTTT. As protein: CAAQTGVSTEAFF.